The 18 T cell receptor beta chains given below trace back to one sample, sequenced in a study of control samples from healthy donors and cancer patients. Clones were read by immunoSEQ multiplex PCR, and TCRdb kept only the in-frame ones, dropping some. The sample holds under 20,000 clones; around 84% are singletons and the top ten take approximately 32%. Sequencing used PBMCs. Every receptor here comes from a woman in her 70s with lung cancer.

The rearrangement links TRBV9 to TRBJ2-1, with D maybe TRBD2 (6 bases). This CDR3 comprises 15 residues. The germline gives CDR1 SGDLS, CDR2 YYNGEE. The germline V and J ends were trimmed by 0 bases and 7 bases, with 14 bases remaining between them. In DNA form, the CDR3 reads TGTGCCAGCAGCGTAGGAGGGACTGCATCGAATGAGCAGTTCTTC. Protein sequence: CASSVGGTASNEQFF. Full variable domain (outside the CDR3, taken from reference TRBV9 and TRBJ2-1): DSGVTQTPKHLITATGQRVTLRCSPRSGDLSVYWYQQSLDQGLQFLIQYYNGEERAKGNILERFSAQQFPDLHSELNLSSLELGDSALYFCASSVGGTASNEQFFGPGTRLTVL.

This chain uses TRBV28 with TRBJ2-1; 11 positions match TRBD2. The CDR3 runs 16 residues. The germline gives CDR1 MDHEN, CDR2 SYDVKM. The V gene end was trimmed by 5 bases and the J gene end by 1 base; junction bases not matched to a gene: 4. The CDR3: CASSTRLAGSYNEQFF. CDR3 in DNA: TGTGCCAGCAGTACCCGACTAGCGGGATCCTACAATGAGCAGTTCTTC.

The V call is TRBV29-1, the J call TRBJ2-1; TRBD2 matches 8 bases. The CDR3 is 15 residues long. The V segment lost 6 bases and the J segment 5 bases; nucleotides outside the gene matches: 12. Germline CDR1 and CDR2: SQVTM and ANQGSEA. The DNA of the CDR3 is TGCAGCGTCCCGGGCGCTAGCGGGTTTAACAATGAGCAGTTCTTC. Protein sequence: CSVPGASGFNNEQFF.

The V gene is TRBV5-4, the J gene TRBJ2-1; 11 nucleotides match TRBD2. V was pared by 1 base and J by 7 bases, with 4 bases of the junction left unmatched. This CDR3 is 15 amino acids long. Germline CDR1 and CDR2: SGHNT and YYREEE (reference sequence). The CDR3 here is CASSLSGLAENEQFF. The CDR3 DNA reads as TGTGCCAGCAGCTTGTCGGGACTAGCGGAAAATGAGCAGTTCTTC.

In its sample, this clone is large. V usage is TRBV7-3 and J usage is TRBJ2-1, with a weak D call TRBD2 (5 bases). Per germline, CDR1 SGHTA and CDR2 FQGTGA. The CDR3 consists of 14 residues. The V gene lost 4 bases and the J gene lost 8 bases, with 15 bases spanning the gap. Here the CDR3 reads CASSSGLATDEQFF. The CDR3 DNA is TGTGCCAGCAGCTCCGGACTGGCTACGGATGAGCAGTTCTTC. Drawing the rest from reference TRBV7-3 and TRBJ2-1, the complete variable domain is GAGVSQTPSNKVTEKGKYVELRCDPISGHTALYWYRQSLGQGPEFLIYFQGTGAADDSGLPNDRFFAVRPEGSVSTLKIQRTERGDSAVYLCASSSGLATDEQFFGPGTRLTVL.

This clone appeared a few times. V and J are TRBV9 and TRBJ1-4; TRBD1 aligns across 10 bases. Unmatched junction bases numbered 4, after V lost 3 bases and J lost 5 bases. The CDR3 has 15 residues. Germline values: CDR1 SGDLS, CDR2 YYNGEE. In nucleotides, the CDR3 is TGTGCCAGCAGCGCCGCGGGACAGGGGAATGAAAAACTGTTTTTT. This codes for CASSAAGQGNEKLFF.

The chain's CDR3 is CAWSGGRSSYNEQFF. In DNA form, the CDR3 reads TGTGCCTGGAGTGGGGGGAGGAGCTCCTACAATGAGCAGTTCTTC. The rearrangement joins TRBV30 to TRBJ2-1, with D possibly TRBD2 on 6 matching bases. The V and J ends lost 1 base and 0 bases respectively, with 10 bases between them. CDR3 length: 15 amino acids. Per the germline V gene, CDR1 is GTSNPN and CDR2 is SVGIG (reference sequence). Full variable domain (outside the CDR3, taken from reference TRBV30 and TRBJ2-1): SQTIHQWPATLVQPVGSPLSLECTVEGTSNPNLYWYRQAAGRGLQLLFYSVGIGQISSEVPQNLSASRPQDRQFILSSKKLLLSDSGFYLCAWSGGRSSYNEQFFGPGTRLTVL.

The chain employs TRBV12-2 and TRBJ2-3; TRBD2, the table's D call, was not compared with the DNA. TRBV12-2 is a pseudogene locus. The CDR3 is 15 amino acids. The CDR3 region has the DNA TGTGCAAGTCGCTTAGCGGGAGTGAAGGCAGATACGCAGTATTTT. It codes for CASRLAGVKADTQYF.

This rearrangement joins TRBV7-2 to TRBJ2-3; TRBD2 aligns across 8 bases. The CDR3 length is 13 residues. Unmatched junction bases numbered 8, after V lost 1 base and J lost 14 bases. In germline, CDR1 is SGHTA, CDR2 FQGNSA. This CDR3 is CASSLGTGRAWYF. For the CDR3, the DNA is TGTGCCAGCAGCTTAGGGACCGGGAGGGCCTGGTATTTT.

The rearrangement uses TRBV7-2 and TRBJ1-4; a weak D match, TRBD1 (6 bases). Per germline, CDR1 SGHTA and CDR2 FQGNSA. V lost 8 bases and J lost 7, with 14 bases in between. The CDR3 has 13 residues. The DNA of the CDR3 is TGTGCCAGCCAGGGGAATAGTGTTGAAAAACTGTTTTTT. It codes for CASQGNSVEKLFF.

The rearrangement uses TRBV28 and TRBJ2-5; D may match TRBD1 or TRBD2 (5 bases each). Germline assignment: CDR1 MDHEN and CDR2 SYDVKM. The CDR3 is 13 amino acids. The V and J ends lost 5 bases and 2 bases respectively, with 9 bases between them. The CDR3 loop is CASSGTDQETQYF. Written as DNA, the CDR3 is TGTGCCAGCAGTGGGACCGATCAAGAGACCCAGTACTTC. Full variable domain (remainder filled in from reference TRBV28 and TRBJ2-5): DVKVTQSSRYLVKRTGEKVFLECVQDMDHENMFWYRQDPGLGLRLIYFSYDVKMKEKGDIPEGYSVSREKKERFSLILESASTNQTSMYLCASSGTDQETQYFGPGTRLLVL.

The V and J genes are TRBV3-1 (or the pseudogene TRBV3-2) and TRBJ1-2; perhaps TRBD1 as D (6 bases). The CDR3 is 16 amino acids. Between the trimmed V and J ends, which lost 0 bases and 6 bases, there was a span of 17 bases. Germline V gene lookup returns CDR1 LGHDT and CDR2 YNNKEL (reference sequence). CDR3 sequence (DNA): TGTGCCAGCAGCCAAGACGTGTCGGGGGCGTATAATGGCTACACCTTC. Its protein is CASSQDVSGAYNGYTF.

This chain connects TRBV3-1 (or the pseudogene TRBV3-2) to TRBJ2-1, with 13 bases identical to TRBD2. CDR1 LGHDT and CDR2 YNNKEL come from the germline V gene (reference sequence). V lost 10 bases, J lost 6 bases, and 6 bases stayed unmatched. The CDR3 has 14 residues. As DNA, the CDR3 is TGTGCCACTCGCGGGACTAGCGGGACCAATGAGCAGTTCTTC. This translates into CATRGTSGTNEQFF.

The chain links TRBV10-3 to TRBJ2-3; 12 bases line up with TRBD2. The germline CDR1 and CDR2 sequences are ENHRY and SYGVKD. The V gene end was trimmed by 2 bases and the J gene end by 0 bases; junction bases not matched to a gene: 3. CDR3 length: 17 amino acids. The CDR3 DNA is TGTGCCATCAGTGAGACTGGACTAGCGGGGAGCACAGATACGCAGTATTTT. Translation: CAISETGLAGSTDTQYF.

The rearrangement joins TRBV27 to TRBJ2-3; 10 positions match TRBD2. Germline values: CDR1 MNHEY, CDR2 SMNVEV (reference sequence). Losses at the gene ends were 6 bases for V and 4 bases for J; bases not matched to a gene: 13. The CDR3 covers 17 residues. CDR3 sequence (DNA): TGTGCCAGCAGCCTCAGGGGTCTAGCGGGAGTTGCAGATACGCAGTATTTT. The encoded protein is CASSLRGLAGVADTQYF.

The chain has TRBV5-4 and TRBJ2-7, with 10 bases that match TRBD2. The CDR3 has 15 amino acids. The germline CDR1 and CDR2 sequences are SGHNT and YYREEE (reference sequence). V lost 4 bases, J lost 4 bases, and 8 bases stayed unmatched. The CDR3 protein is CASSPASGSAYEQYF. Here the CDR3 DNA reads TGTGCCAGCAGCCCGGCTAGCGGGAGTGCTTACGAGCAGTACTTC.

For the CDR3, the DNA is TGTGCCAGCAGCTTAGGACCGAAACAAGAGACCCAGTACTTC. It specifies CASSLGPKQETQYF. The chain recombines TRBV12-1 with TRBJ2-5. TRBV12-1 is tagged as a pseudogene. The CDR3 is 14 residues long.

CDR3 protein: CASGGPGTGGNEQFF. The CDR3 DNA reads TGTGCCAGCGGGGGTCCGGGGACAGGGGGCAATGAGCAGTTCTTC. The chain combines TRBV27 with TRBJ2-1, with 11 nucleotides matching TRBD1. Per the germline V gene, CDR1 is MNHEY and CDR2 is SMNVEV (reference sequence). CDR3 size: 15 residues. After removal of 8 bases from V and 6 bases from J, the junction contained 9 bases not matched to a gene.